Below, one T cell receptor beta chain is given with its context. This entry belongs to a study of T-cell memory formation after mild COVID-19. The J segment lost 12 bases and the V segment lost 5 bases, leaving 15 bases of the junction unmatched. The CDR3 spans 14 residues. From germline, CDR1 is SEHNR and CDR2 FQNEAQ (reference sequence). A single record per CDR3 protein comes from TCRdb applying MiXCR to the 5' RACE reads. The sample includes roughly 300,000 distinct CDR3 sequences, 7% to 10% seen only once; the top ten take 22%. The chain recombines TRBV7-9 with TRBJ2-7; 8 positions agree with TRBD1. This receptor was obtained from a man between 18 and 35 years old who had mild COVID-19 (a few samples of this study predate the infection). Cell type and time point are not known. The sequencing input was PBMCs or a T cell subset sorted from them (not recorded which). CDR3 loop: CASSPSGPDRGRYF. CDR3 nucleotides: TGTGCCAGCAGCCCGTCGGGCCCCGACAGGGGAAGGTACTTC.